These T cell receptor beta chains were read from a single sample in a study of control samples from healthy donors and cancer patients. Some clones are missing from TCRdb's copy, which holds only in-frame ones; the method was immunoSEQ multiplex PCR. Of approximately 110,000 clones listed, under 90% are singletons. The sequenced sample consisted of blood. The receptors shown here come from a woman in her forties or fifties in good health. The CDR3 runs from the conserved cysteine through the conserved F or W. A D gene is named only where the DNA matches it firmly. Clone sizes are given selectively: once, few, many, or a class where the clone is expanded.

CDR3nt: TGTGCCAGCAGCCGGAGCGGGGGAGTGTACAATGAGCAGTTCTTC; CDR3aa: CASSRSGGVYNEQFF; abundance: .; d_gene: TRBD2; j_gene: TRBJ2-1; v_gene: TRBV7-2
CDR3nt: TGTGCCAGCAAGAGACAGGGACCCTATGGCTACACCTTC; CDR3aa: CASKRQGPYGYTF; abundance: .; d_gene: TRBD1; j_gene: TRBJ1-2; v_gene: TRBV6-5
CDR3nt: TGTGCCAGCAGCGTAGAACCCAGGGACACTGAAGCTTTCTTT; CDR3aa: CASSVEPRDTEAFF; abundance: .; d_gene: .; j_gene: TRBJ1-1; v_gene: TRBV9
CDR3nt: TGTGCCAGCAGCGATAGCGGGGTTGGATATTCAGAGACCCAGTACTTC; CDR3aa: CASSDSGVGYSETQYF; abundance: .; d_gene: TRBD2; j_gene: TRBJ2-5; v_gene: TRBV9
CDR3nt: TGTGCCAGCAGTGATCTGGCTAGCGGGGCAAATGAGCAGTTCTTC; CDR3aa: CASSDLASGANEQFF; abundance: .; d_gene: TRBD2; j_gene: TRBJ2-1; v_gene: TRBV6-1
CDR3nt: TGTGCCAGCAGTAGGGACCCCACAGATACGCAGTATTTT; CDR3aa: CASSRDPTDTQYF; abundance: .; d_gene: .; j_gene: TRBJ2-3; v_gene: TRBV6-5
CDR3nt: TGTGCCAGCAGTTCCCAAACAGGGCTTGGCTACACCTTC; CDR3aa: CASSSQTGLGYTF; abundance: .; d_gene: .; j_gene: TRBJ1-2; v_gene: TRBV6-2/TRBV6-3
CDR3nt: TGTGCCAGCAGCCCGCGGACAGTGGGCTACACCTTC; CDR3aa: CASSPRTVGYTF; abundance: .; d_gene: .; j_gene: TRBJ1-2; v_gene: TRBV7-8
CDR3nt: TGTGCCAGTAGCCATCCTGAGACAGGGTCCTACGAGCAGTACTTC; CDR3aa: CASSHPETGSYEQYF; abundance: .; d_gene: TRBD1; j_gene: TRBJ2-7; v_gene: TRBV19
CDR3nt: TGTGCCAGCAGCCAAGATCTGGGGGGGCTCCCGAACTCTGGAAACACCATATATTTT; CDR3aa: CASSQDLGGLPNSGNTIYF; abundance: .; d_gene: .; j_gene: TRBJ1-3; v_gene: TRBV4-2
CDR3nt: TGTGCCAGCAGCTTAGGTCCGTTCGGACAGGGCACTGAAGCTTTCTTT; CDR3aa: CASSLGPFGQGTEAFF; abundance: few; d_gene: TRBD1; j_gene: TRBJ1-1; v_gene: TRBV7-2
CDR3nt: TGTGCCAGCAGCTTGGGTGGGGGTAACACTGAAGCTTTCTTT; CDR3aa: CASSLGGGNTEAFF; abundance: .; d_gene: .; j_gene: TRBJ1-1; v_gene: TRBV5-5
CDR3nt: TGTGCCAGTAGTATAAGGGGACAGGGACTTAACTCAAATGAAAAACTGTTTTTT; CDR3aa: CASSIRGQGLNSNEKLFF; abundance: few; d_gene: TRBD1; j_gene: TRBJ1-4; v_gene: TRBV19
CDR3nt: TGTGCCAGCTCAGTCGGACAGGACACTGAAGCTTTCTTT; CDR3aa: CASSVGQDTEAFF; abundance: once; d_gene: TRBD1; j_gene: TRBJ1-1; v_gene: TRBV18
CDR3nt: TGTGCCAGCAGGACCGGGACCCAGGGCTCAGATACGCAGTATTTT; CDR3aa: CASRTGTQGSDTQYF; abundance: few; d_gene: .; j_gene: TRBJ2-3; v_gene: TRBV4-2
CDR3nt: TGTGCCAGCAGCCCCTGGACTAGCCGGGATTCACCCCTCCACTTT; CDR3aa: CASSPWTSRDSPLHF; abundance: few; d_gene: .; j_gene: TRBJ1-6; v_gene: TRBV6-2/TRBV6-3
CDR3nt: TGTGCCACCAGTGATTTTTTGCGGGGCACAGATACGCAGTATTTT; CDR3aa: CATSDFLRGTDTQYF; abundance: .; d_gene: .; j_gene: TRBJ2-3; v_gene: TRBV24-1
CDR3nt: TGTGCTAGCAGCTTAGGTCTCGCGGCTTCCTACGAGCAGTACTTC; CDR3aa: CASSLGLAASYEQYF; abundance: .; d_gene: .; j_gene: TRBJ2-7; v_gene: TRBV7-7
CDR3nt: TGTGCCAGCAGGATAAACAGGGGGACCTTCTCTGGGGCCAACGTCCTGACTTTC; CDR3aa: CASRINRGTFSGANVLTF; abundance: .; d_gene: TRBD1; j_gene: TRBJ2-6; v_gene: TRBV28
CDR3nt: TGTGCCAGCAGCAAAGCCGGGACAGATCATAATTCACCCCTCCACTTT; CDR3aa: CASSKAGTDHNSPLHF; abundance: .; d_gene: .; j_gene: TRBJ1-6; v_gene: TRBV21-1